The 32 T cell receptor beta chains below all came from one sample that was sequenced in a study of T cell responses to AZD1222 COVID-19 vaccine. Measured with immunoSEQ multiplex PCR; TCRdb has only the in-frame clones, and not every one. The sample lists some 80,000 clones; about 90% were seen once. Material: peripheral blood, obtained on day 0 of AZD1222 vaccination. These receptors originate from an adult in good health.

The genes are TRBV7-8 and TRBJ1-5; TRBD1 is a possible D gene (5 bases). Trimming removed 2 bases from V and 3 bases from J, with 29 bases in between. CDR1 is SGHVS and CDR2 is FQNEAQ in the germline V gene. The CDR3 extends over 21 amino acids. The CDR3: CASSLLAPDTDSPRLNQPQHF. DNA of the CDR3: TGTGCCAGCAGCTTATTGGCCCCGGACACTGACTCTCCCCGGCTCAATCAGCCCCAGCATTTT.

The genes are TRBV7-9 and TRBJ1-4; possible D gene TRBD1, 5 bases. The CDR3 is 14 residues long. CDR1 SEHNR and CDR2 FQNEAQ come from the germline V gene (reference sequence). Trimming shortened V by 4 bases and J by 8 bases, and 14 bases separated the two germline ends. The CDR3 reads CASSSQGMGEKLFF. Written as DNA, the CDR3 is TGTGCCAGCAGCTCGCAGGGAATGGGCGAAAAACTGTTTTTT.

There are a few counts of this clone. This chain connects TRBV5-4 to TRBJ1-1; D uncertain. The CDR3 runs 12 residues. V shed 3 bases and J shed 5 bases, with 8 bases lying between them. The germline gives CDR1 SGHNT, CDR2 YYREEE (reference sequence). The CDR3 DNA sequence: TGTGCCAGCAGCTCTATGAGAACTGAAGCTTTCTTT. It is translated as CASSSMRTEAFF.

The CDR3 sequence is CASSLVPEQYEQYF. CDR3 DNA sequence: TGTGCCAGCAGCTTAGTGCCGGAGCAATACGAGCAGTACTTC. This sequence joins TRBV7-8 and TRBJ2-7; D remains ambiguous. The CDR3 has 14 amino acids. Trimming pared 1 base from V and 4 bases from J, leaving 11 bases between. Germline V lookup: CDR1 SGHVS, CDR2 FQNEAQ.

The chain recombines TRBV14 with TRBJ2-5; 9 positions agree with TRBD1. V was pared by 4 bases and J by 5 bases, with 11 bases of the junction left unmatched. CDR1 is SGHDN and CDR2 is FVKESK in the germline V gene. The CDR3 has 16 residues. The CDR3 coding sequence is TGTGCCAGCAGCCTGGGGACAGGGCCGACGGGGGAGACCCAGTACTTC. It specifies CASSLGTGPTGETQYF. The whole variable domain, filled in from reference TRBV14 and TRBJ2-5, reads EAGVTQFPSHSVIEKGQTVTLRCDPISGHDNLYWYRRVMGKEIKFLLHFVKESKQDESGMPNNRFLAERTGGTYSTLKVQPAELEDSGVYFCASSLGTGPTGETQYFGPGTRLLVL.

The rearrangement uses TRBV7-3 and TRBJ1-1; a weak D match, TRBD1 (5 bases). V was cut by 1 base and J by 1 base, with 10 bases left in between. The CDR3 length is 15 residues. CDR1 and CDR2 from the germline V gene are SGHTA and FQGTGA. CDR3 in DNA: TGTGCCAGCAGCTTAATGAGTCAGGGGAACACTGAAGCTTTCTTT. This sequence encodes CASSLMSQGNTEAFF. The variable domain in full, completed from reference TRBV7-3 and TRBJ1-1, reads GAGVSQTPSNKVTEKGKYVELRCDPISGHTALYWYRQSLGQGPEFLIYFQGTGAADDSGLPNDRFFAVRPEGSVSTLKIQRTERGDSAVYLCASSLMSQGNTEAFFGQGTRLTVV.

This chain connects TRBV27 to TRBJ1-3; the D gene is possibly TRBD1 (5 bases). Trimming removed 2 bases at V and 0 bases at J, with 8 bases between. This CDR3 is built from 15 residues. Germline V gene data show CDR1 as MNHEY and CDR2 as SMNVEV (reference sequence). CDR3 in amino acids: CASSLGANSGNTIYF. The CDR3 DNA reads TGTGCCAGCAGTTTAGGGGCAAACTCTGGAAACACCATATATTTT.

This clone turned up a few times. This chain connects TRBV18 to TRBJ2-6; D may correspond to TRBD1 or TRBD2 (5 bases each). The CDR3 covers 17 residues. Trimming cost V 3 bases and J 1 base, with 13 bases left between them. Germline V gives CDR1 KGHSH, CDR2 LQKENI. The CDR3 sequence is CASSPWDDGSGANVLTF. CDR3 sequence (DNA): TGTGCCAGCTCACCTTGGGACGATGGATCTGGGGCCAACGTCCTGACTTTC.

V and J are TRBV5-6 and TRBJ1-5; D not certain. V gave up 2 bases and J gave up 3 bases, with 6 bases separating them. Looked up from germline, CDR1 is SGHDT and CDR2 is YYEEEE. The CDR3 extends over 13 amino acids. The CDR3 region is CASSLGNNQPQHF. The CDR3 nucleotides read TGTGCCAGCAGCTTAGGCAACAATCAGCCCCAGCATTTT. The complete variable domain, with remaining parts taken from reference TRBV5-6 and TRBJ1-5, reads DAGVTQSPTHLIKTRGQQVTLRCSPKSGHDTVSWYQQALGQGPQFIFQYYEEEERQRGNFPDRFSGHQFPNYSSELNVNALLLGDSALYLCASSLGNNQPQHFGDGTRLSIL.

V usage is TRBV28 and J usage is TRBJ1-2, with 7 bases fitting TRBD1. The J segment lost 1 base and the V segment lost 10 bases, leaving 21 bases of the junction unmatched. Germline values: CDR1 MDHEN, CDR2 SYDVKM. The CDR3 spans 18 residues. The CDR3 DNA sequence: TGTGCCACACAGCCCATGGGAGGGACAGAGGGGTTTAACTATGGCTACACCTTC. This translates into CATQPMGGTEGFNYGYTF.

The DNA of the CDR3 is TGTGCCAGCAGTACGACAGGGTGGGAGCAGTACTTC. It yields the protein CASSTTGWEQYF. The J gene is TRBJ2-7, the V gene TRBV28, with 7 nucleotides matching TRBD1. From germline, CDR1 is MDHEN and CDR2 SYDVKM. The CDR3 has 12 residues. Trimming took 5 bases from V and 7 from J; bases not matched to a gene: 5.

The chain recombines TRBV29-1 with TRBJ2-1; D is possibly TRBD2 (6 bases). Germline CDR1 SQVTM, CDR2 ANQGSEA. Deletions cut 7 bases from V and 9 bases from J, with 10 bases between. This CDR3 has 10 residues. CDR3 coding DNA: TGCAGCGGGCGGGACGTTGAGCAGTTCTTC. Protein: CSGRDVEQFF.

Note on this clone: One end of the junction fails to match germline, which may point to a read error. The gene calls are TRBV13 and TRBJ1-1; no firm D call. The length of the CDR3 is 13 residues. Per germline, CDR1 PRHDT and CDR2 FYEKMQ (reference sequence). The chain's CDR3 is CASSLFENAEAFF. As DNA, the CDR3 is TGTGCCAGCAGCTTATTCGAGAACGCTGAAGCTTTCTTT.

V usage is TRBV2 and J usage is TRBJ1-5; D is possibly TRBD1 (6 bases). The ends were cut back, 2 bases at V and 5 bases at J, with 22 bases in the middle. The CDR3 has 18 residues. Germline V gives CDR1 SNHLY, CDR2 FYNNEI. The CDR3 DNA follows: TGTGCCAGCAGTGAATTGGGCAGGGGTGAGAGGTTCGATCAGCCCCAGCATTTT. It is translated as CASSELGRGERFDQPQHF.

V gene TRBV9 combines with J gene TRBJ1-1; maybe TRBD1 (5 bases). Trimming left V 4 bases short and J 1 base short, with 17 bases between. Germline CDR1 reads SGDLS; CDR2 reads YYNGEE. The CDR3 covers 16 residues. The DNA of the CDR3 is TGTGCCAGCAGCCTCCGGGGGGACCGGACGAACACTGAAGCTTTCTTT. It is translated as CASSLRGDRTNTEAFF.

This clone showed up just once. This chain joins TRBV6-1 and TRBJ1-6; 9 bases are a match to TRBD1. This CDR3 is built from 14 residues. Trimming cost V 1 base and J 9 bases; bases outside gene matches: 1. CDR1 MNHNS and CDR2 SASEGT come from the germline V gene. CDR3 in amino acids: CASSEGTGVSPLHF. CDR3 nucleotides: TGTGCCAGCAGTGAAGGGACAGGGGTTTCACCCCTCCACTTT.

V usage is TRBV5-4 and J usage is TRBJ2-7; D is uncertain. CDR3 length equals 11 residues. The germline V gene has CDR1 SGHNT and CDR2 YYREEE (reference sequence). Trimming shortened V by 0 bases and J by 5 bases, and 3 bases separated the two germline ends. CDR3 coding DNA: TGTGCCAGCAGCTTGGAGCACGAGCAGTACTTC. Its translation is CASSLEHEQYF.

This clone was seen a handful of times. This chain links TRBV27 with TRBJ1-4; perhaps TRBD1 as D (6 bases). Trimming stripped 5 bases from V and 0 bases from J, with 13 bases between. This CDR3 has 16 amino acids. The V gene's germline CDR1 is MNHEY and CDR2 SMNVEV (reference sequence). CDR3 residues: CASSLYTGSTNEKLFF. CDR3 DNA sequence: TGTGCCAGCAGTCTCTATACAGGGTCAACTAATGAAAAACTGTTTTTT.

The chain is built from TRBV19 and TRBJ1-2; 11 bases are a match to TRBD1. The junction had 3 bases not matched to a gene; V was cut back by 8 bases and J by 4 bases. The CDR3 runs 13 residues. CDR1 is LNHDA, CDR2 SQIVND, per germline (reference sequence). CDR3 residues: CASSGQGGYGYTF. CDR3 bases: TGTGCCAGTTCGGGACAGGGGGGCTATGGCTACACCTTC.

J is TRBJ1-5 and V is TRBV19; D gene uncertain. The V gene's germline CDR1 is LNHDA and CDR2 SQIVND (reference sequence). CDR3 length equals 11 residues. The ends were cut back, 8 bases at V and 6 bases at J, with 8 bases in the middle. The CDR3 protein is CASRGFQPQHF. In nucleotides, the CDR3 is TGTGCCAGTCGCGGGTTTCAGCCCCAGCATTTT.

The chain couples TRBV12-3 or TRBV12-4 to TRBJ2-7, with 8 bases fitting TRBD1. J gave up 5 bases and V 5 bases, and 5 bases lay outside the gene matches. The CDR3 has 13 amino acids. The CDR3 reads CASSIRGRDEQYF. The CDR3 DNA is TGTGCCAGCAGTATCAGGGGGCGGGACGAGCAGTACTTC.

V and J are TRBV29-1 and TRBJ2-7, with D perhaps matching TRBD1 (5 bases). This CDR3 contains 14 residues. V was cut by 4 bases and J by 3 bases, with 16 bases left in between. The germline CDR1 and CDR2 sequences are SQVTM and ANQGSEA. The CDR3 sequence: CSVASPGSLYEQYF. CDR3 DNA: TGCAGCGTTGCCTCCCCAGGGTCCCTCTACGAGCAGTACTTC.

This clone was observed a single time. This chain uses TRBV3-1 (or the pseudogene TRBV3-2) with TRBJ2-1; D possibly uses TRBD1 or TRBD2 (6 bases each). The CDR3 loop spans 14 amino acids. The germline CDR1 and CDR2 sequences are LGHDT and YNNKEL (reference sequence). V was clipped by 8 bases and J by 5 bases, with 16 bases between them. The CDR3, as DNA: TGTGCCAGCTCTGGGGGGCTAGCGAACAATGAGCAGTTCTTC. Its protein is CASSGGLANNEQFF.

V and J are TRBV12-1 and TRBJ1-2. TRBV12-1 constitutes a pseudogene. The CDR3 spans 16 residues. For the CDR3, the DNA is TGTGCCAGCAGCCTCACCCCCGGGCGCCGATTCTATGGCTACACCTTC. Translating gives CASSLTPGRRFYGYTF.

J is TRBJ2-2 and V is TRBV11-3; tentative D call: TRBD1 (6 bases). Per germline, CDR1 SGHNT and CDR2 YENEEA. This CDR3 is built from 13 residues. Trimming shortened V by 5 bases and J by 6 bases, and 10 bases separated the two germline ends. This CDR3 is CASSPQGSGELFF. In DNA form, the CDR3 reads TGTGCCAGCAGCCCGCAGGGGTCCGGGGAGCTGTTTTTT.

The rearrangement links TRBV12-3 or TRBV12-4 to TRBJ1-4; D ambiguous. Trimming pared 5 bases from V and 8 bases from J, leaving 12 bases between. The CDR3 is 13 residues long. CDR3 sequence (DNA): TGTGCCAGCAGTCCCCGGACCTTGGAAAAACTGTTTTTT. Amino acid sequence: CASSPRTLEKLFF.

This clone was counted once. CDR3 loop: CASSLYEGGYYGYTF. The CDR3 DNA reads TGTGCCAGCAGCTTATACGAGGGGGGCTACTATGGCTACACCTTC. The chain carries TRBV5-6 and TRBJ1-2; TRBD1 is a possible D gene (6 bases). Germline V lookup: CDR1 SGHDT, CDR2 YYEEEE. V was clipped by 2 bases and J by 3 bases, with 14 bases between them. This CDR3 has 15 residues.

CDR3 in DNA: TGTGCCAGCAGCTTCTTGTTTGGGACAGGGAGCACCGGGGAGCTGTTTTTT. This gives the protein CASSFLFGTGSTGELFF. The chain employs TRBV11-3 and TRBJ2-2, with 9 positions matching TRBD1. Trimming took 3 bases from V and 4 from J; bases not matched to a gene: 9. Germline CDR1 SGHNT, CDR2 YENEEA. This CDR3 contains 17 residues.

This clone was recorded a few times. The V call is TRBV3-1 (or the pseudogene TRBV3-2), the J call TRBJ2-3; 16 positions agree with TRBD2. The J segment lost 5 bases and the V segment lost 4 bases, leaving 12 bases of the junction unmatched. Germline V gene sequence: CDR1 LGHDT, CDR2 YNNKEL (reference sequence). The length of the CDR3 is 19 residues. CDR3 nucleotide sequence: TGTGCCAGCAGCCGCCGCGGGACTAGCGGGGGGGCGGGTCAAGATACGCAGTATTTT. Translated, it gives CASSRRGTSGGAGQDTQYF.

The gene calls are TRBV11-2 and TRBJ1-2, with TRBD1 as a possible D gene (5 bases). This CDR3 is built from 15 residues. Deletions cut 1 base from V and 8 bases from J, with 17 bases between. CDR1 SGHAT and CDR2 FQNNGV come from the germline V gene. The chain's CDR3 is CASSLVAGRSGGYTF. CDR3 bases: TGTGCCAGCAGCTTAGTCGCAGGGAGATCGGGGGGCTACACCTTC.

The chain uses TRBV7-3 and TRBJ1-1; D unresolved. CDR1 SGHTA and CDR2 FQGTGA come from the germline V gene. The CDR3 is made up of 13 amino acids. Trimming shortened V by 3 bases and J by 3 bases, and 8 bases separated the two germline ends. The CDR3 is CASSFMLDTEAFF. The CDR3 coding sequence is TGTGCCAGCAGCTTTATGTTGGACACTGAAGCTTTCTTT.

The CDR3 loop reads CASSFLQGYEKLFF. CDR3 sequence (DNA): TGTGCCAGCAGTTTTTTACAGGGATATGAAAAACTGTTTTTT. V usage is TRBV28 and J usage is TRBJ1-4; weak D call: TRBD1 (6 bases). This CDR3 comprises 14 residues. Germline V gives CDR1 MDHEN, CDR2 SYDVKM. The V gene lost 3 bases and the J gene lost 6 bases, with 11 bases spanning the gap.